The sequence of this T cell receptor (beta chain) was determined in a study of shared clonotypes between healthy human individuals. Germline assignment: CDR1 SGHNT and CDR2 YYREEE (reference sequence). Trimming at V came to 0 bases and at J to 8 bases, leaving 10 bases not matched to a gene. This CDR3 contains 16 residues. Sequenced by immunoSEQ multiplex PCR; TCRdb stores in-frame clones only, minus some. The profile shows 450,000 to 600,000 clones, less than 85% of them singletons. Sequences were obtained from PBMCs. The sequence was collected from a woman in her thirties or forties in good health. Some clones in this sample may be carry-over from other donors' samples. This chain uses TRBV5-4 with TRBJ1-2, with 10 bases aligning to TRBD1. The CDR3 is CASSLGLGQGLGGYTF. The CDR3 coding sequence is TGTGCCAGCAGCTTGGGGTTGGGACAGGGGCTGGGAGGCTACACCTTC.